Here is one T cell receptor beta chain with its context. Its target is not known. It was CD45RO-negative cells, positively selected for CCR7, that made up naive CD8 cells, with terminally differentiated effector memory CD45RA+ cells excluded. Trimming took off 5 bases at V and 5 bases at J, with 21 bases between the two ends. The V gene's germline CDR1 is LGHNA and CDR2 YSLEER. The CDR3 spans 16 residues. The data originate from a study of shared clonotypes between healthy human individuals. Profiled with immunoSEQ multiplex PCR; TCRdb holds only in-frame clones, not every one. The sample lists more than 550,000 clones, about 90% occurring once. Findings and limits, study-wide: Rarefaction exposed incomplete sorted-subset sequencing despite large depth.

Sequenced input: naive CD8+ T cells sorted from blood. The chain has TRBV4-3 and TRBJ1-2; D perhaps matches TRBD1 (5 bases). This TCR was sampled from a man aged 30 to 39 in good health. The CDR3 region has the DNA TGCGCCAGCAGCGAAGCCCCCGCAGGGTTAGGGTATGGCTACACCTTC. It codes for CASSEAPAGLGYGYTF.